Described below is a single T cell receptor beta chain sequence and its context. This sample stems from a study of OX40 agonist ivuxolimab in advanced cancers. Study-level information: Participants averaged approximately 60 years of age (range about 23 to 79) and were less than 85% male.

The table came from immunoSEQ multiplex PCR; TCRdb's copy has only in-frame clones and leaves some out. The table has over 35,000 clones, about 80% seen once. Sequences were derived from CD4+ or CD8+ T cells sorted from blood, sampled in a trial of the OX40 agonist ivuxolimab. This TCR was sampled from an adult with an advanced solid tumor such as melanoma, head and neck, liver or kidney cancer.

The CDR3: CASSERDRISSYEQYF. The CDR3 DNA is TGCGCCAGCAGTGAACGGGACAGGATCAGCTCCTACGAGCAGTACTTC. The chain employs TRBV10-2 and TRBJ2-7, with TRBD1 identical over 8 bases. CDR1 and CDR2 from the germline V gene are WSHSY and SAAADI. The CDR3 totals 16 residues. The V and J ends lost 3 bases and 0 bases, in that order; junction bases with no gene match: 7.